Listed below are T cell receptor beta chains from one sample, sequenced in a study of cytomegalovirus exposure and HLA in healthy donors. Here immunoSEQ multiplex PCR was the method, and the copy in TCRdb shows in-frame clones only, minus some. The ten most abundant clones cover around 12% of a sample with roughly 53,000 clones. Specimen: PBMCs. These receptors originate from a man younger than 35 in good health and CMV-seropositive. CDR3s include the opening cysteine and the closing phenylalanine or tryptophan. Each record gives: D gene, J gene, V gene, CDR3 DNA, CDR3 protein. The D gene is left open where the match is weak.

d_gene: TRBD2
j_gene: TRBJ2-5
v_gene: TRBV10-2
CDR3nt: TGCGCCAGCGGTAGCGGGAAAGAGACCCAGTACTTC
CDR3aa: CASGSGKETQYF

d_gene: TRBD2
j_gene: TRBJ2-7
v_gene: TRBV6-9
CDR3nt: TGTGCCACCCCCCCCAGGGCTAGCGGGAGACGAGAGCAGTACTTC
CDR3aa: CATPPRASGRREQYF

d_gene: TRBD1
j_gene: TRBJ2-7
v_gene: TRBV5-4
CDR3nt: TGTGCCAGCAGCTCCTTGCGGGACAGGGGCCCCTACGAGCAGTACTTC
CDR3aa: CASSSLRDRGPYEQYF

d_gene: NA
j_gene: TRBJ2-3
v_gene: TRBV11-2
CDR3nt: TGTGCCAGCAGCTTACTGACTAGTTCGGATACGCAGTATTTT
CDR3aa: CASSLLTSSDTQYF

d_gene: TRBD2
j_gene: TRBJ2-5
v_gene: TRBV2
CDR3nt: TGTGCCAGCAGTGGGGTTAGCGGGAAGGCGGAGACCCAGTACTTC
CDR3aa: CASSGVSGKAETQYF

d_gene: NA
j_gene: TRBJ2-4
v_gene: TRBV6-8
CDR3nt: TGTGCCAGCAGTTCGTCGGGACTAGCCAAAAACATTCAGTACTTC
CDR3aa: CASSSSGLAKNIQYF

d_gene: TRBD2
j_gene: TRBJ2-3
v_gene: TRBV30
CDR3nt: TGTGCCTGGAGTGTAACGGGAGGAGGTGATACGCAGTATTTT
CDR3aa: CAWSVTGGGDTQYF

d_gene: NA
j_gene: TRBJ1-5
v_gene: TRBV19
CDR3nt: TGTGCCAGTAGTTCGGAGTACAGGTTAGTCGAGCCCCAGCATTTT
CDR3aa: CASSSEYRLVEPQHF

d_gene: NA
j_gene: TRBJ2-1
v_gene: TRBV5-1
CDR3nt: TGCGCCAGCAGCTTCAAAATTAGCGCTAACTCCTACAATGAGCAGTTCTTC
CDR3aa: CASSFKISANSYNEQFF

d_gene: NA
j_gene: TRBJ2-3
v_gene: TRBV28
CDR3nt: TGTGCCAGCAGTTTTAGTGGGAGTGGCACAGATACGCAGTATTTT
CDR3aa: CASSFSGSGTDTQYF

d_gene: NA
j_gene: TRBJ2-1
v_gene: TRBV11-3
CDR3nt: TGTGCCAGCAGCTTATTCCGGAGCTCCTACAATGAGCAGTTCTTC
CDR3aa: CASSLFRSSYNEQFF

d_gene: NA
j_gene: TRBJ2-4
v_gene: TRBV7-9
CDR3nt: TGTGCCAGCAGCTTACGAGGGGGGGGAAACATTCAGTACTTC
CDR3aa: CASSLRGGGNIQYF

d_gene: NA
j_gene: TRBJ1-1
v_gene: TRBV9
CDR3nt: TGTGCCAGTGGTAGTTCGAACACTGAAGCTTTCTTT
CDR3aa: CASGSSNTEAFF

d_gene: TRBD1
j_gene: TRBJ1-1
v_gene: TRBV19
CDR3nt: TGTGCCAGTAGTATACAGGGGGCGAAGAACACTGAAGCTTTCTTT
CDR3aa: CASSIQGAKNTEAFF

d_gene: TRBD1
j_gene: TRBJ2-1
v_gene: TRBV6-1
CDR3nt: TGTGCCAGCAGTGACGATACAGGGGAGCGCTACAATGAGCAGTTCTTC
CDR3aa: CASSDDTGERYNEQFF

d_gene: NA
j_gene: TRBJ2-1
v_gene: TRBV5-1
CDR3nt: TGCGCCAGCAGCACGGGGGAGCGGTACTACAATGAGCAGTTCTTC
CDR3aa: CASSTGERYYNEQFF

d_gene: NA
j_gene: TRBJ1-2
v_gene: TRBV29-1
CDR3nt: TGCAGCGCGGCGGGCCTTCAATGGGGTGGCTACACCTTC
CDR3aa: CSAAGLQWGGYTF

d_gene: TRBD1
j_gene: TRBJ1-5
v_gene: TRBV5-1
CDR3nt: TGCGCCAGCAGCCTGGGACAGGTGGATCAGCCCCAGCATTTT
CDR3aa: CASSLGQVDQPQHF

d_gene: NA
j_gene: TRBJ1-2
v_gene: TRBV4-1
CDR3nt: TGCGCCAGCAGCCAAGGAGGTGGCAGTTTATTGAGAGGCTACACCTTC
CDR3aa: CASSQGGGSLLRGYTF

d_gene: TRBD1
j_gene: TRBJ2-7
v_gene: TRBV27
CDR3nt: TGTGCCAGCAGTGACAGGGGCGCCAACGGCGAGCAGTACTTC
CDR3aa: CASSDRGANGEQYF